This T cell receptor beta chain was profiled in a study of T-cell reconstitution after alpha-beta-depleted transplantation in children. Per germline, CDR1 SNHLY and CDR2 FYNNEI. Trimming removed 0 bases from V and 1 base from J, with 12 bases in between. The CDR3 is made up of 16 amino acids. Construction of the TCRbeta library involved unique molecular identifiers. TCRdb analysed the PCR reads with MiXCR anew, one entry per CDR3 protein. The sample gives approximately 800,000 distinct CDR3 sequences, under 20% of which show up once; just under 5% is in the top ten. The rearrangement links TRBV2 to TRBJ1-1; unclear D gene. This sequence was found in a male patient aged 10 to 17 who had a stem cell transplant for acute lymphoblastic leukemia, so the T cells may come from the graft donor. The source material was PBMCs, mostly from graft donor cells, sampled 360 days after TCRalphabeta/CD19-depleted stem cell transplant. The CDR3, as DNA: TGTGCCAGCAGTGAAGCGCTCTTGGCCTCGAACACTGAAGCTTTCTTT. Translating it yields CASSEALLASNTEAFF.